One TCR beta chain is described in this entry. The sample is drawn from a study of cytomegalovirus exposure and HLA in healthy donors. This CDR3 is built from 16 residues. After removal of 5 bases from V and 9 bases from J, the junction contained 9 bases not matched to a gene. Germline values: CDR1 SGHNT, CDR2 YENEEA. It was with 60 Vbeta and 13 Jbeta primers that the PCR ran. Sequenced by immunoSEQ multiplex PCR; TCRdb stores in-frame clones only, minus some. The sample contains 200,000 to 250,000 clones, under 80% of which appear only once. Sequencing was carried out using PBMCs. The J gene is TRBJ2-2, the V gene TRBV11-3; TRBD2 matches 13 bases. This sequence originates from a woman in her 30s in good health and CMV-seronegative. CDR3 nucleotide sequence: TGTGCCAGCAGCATACTACTAGCGGGGGGGCCCCGGGAGCTGTTTTTT. Translated, it gives CASSILLAGGPRELFF.